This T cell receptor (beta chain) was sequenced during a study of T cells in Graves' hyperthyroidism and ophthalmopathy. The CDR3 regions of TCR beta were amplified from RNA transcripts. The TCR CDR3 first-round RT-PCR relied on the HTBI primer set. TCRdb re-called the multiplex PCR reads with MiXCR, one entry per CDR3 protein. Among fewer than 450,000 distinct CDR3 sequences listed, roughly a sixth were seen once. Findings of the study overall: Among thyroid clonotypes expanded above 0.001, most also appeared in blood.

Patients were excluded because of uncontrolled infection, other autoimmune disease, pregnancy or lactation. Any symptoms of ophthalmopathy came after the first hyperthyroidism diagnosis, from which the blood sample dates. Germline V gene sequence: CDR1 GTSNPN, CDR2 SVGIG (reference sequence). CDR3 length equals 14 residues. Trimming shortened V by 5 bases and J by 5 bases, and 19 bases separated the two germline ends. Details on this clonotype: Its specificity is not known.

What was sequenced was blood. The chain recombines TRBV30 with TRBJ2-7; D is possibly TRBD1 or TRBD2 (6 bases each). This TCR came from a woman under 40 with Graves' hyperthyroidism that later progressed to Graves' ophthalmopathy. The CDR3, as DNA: TGTGCCTGGGGGCCGAACAGGGAGGCGAACGAGCAGTACTTC. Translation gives CAWGPNREANEQYF. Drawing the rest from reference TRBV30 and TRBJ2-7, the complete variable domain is SQTIHQWPATLVQPVGSPLSLECTVEGTSNPNLYWYRQAAGRGLQLLFYSVGIGQISSEVPQNLSASRPQDRQFILSSKKLLLSDSGFYLCAWGPNREANEQYFGPGTRLTVT.